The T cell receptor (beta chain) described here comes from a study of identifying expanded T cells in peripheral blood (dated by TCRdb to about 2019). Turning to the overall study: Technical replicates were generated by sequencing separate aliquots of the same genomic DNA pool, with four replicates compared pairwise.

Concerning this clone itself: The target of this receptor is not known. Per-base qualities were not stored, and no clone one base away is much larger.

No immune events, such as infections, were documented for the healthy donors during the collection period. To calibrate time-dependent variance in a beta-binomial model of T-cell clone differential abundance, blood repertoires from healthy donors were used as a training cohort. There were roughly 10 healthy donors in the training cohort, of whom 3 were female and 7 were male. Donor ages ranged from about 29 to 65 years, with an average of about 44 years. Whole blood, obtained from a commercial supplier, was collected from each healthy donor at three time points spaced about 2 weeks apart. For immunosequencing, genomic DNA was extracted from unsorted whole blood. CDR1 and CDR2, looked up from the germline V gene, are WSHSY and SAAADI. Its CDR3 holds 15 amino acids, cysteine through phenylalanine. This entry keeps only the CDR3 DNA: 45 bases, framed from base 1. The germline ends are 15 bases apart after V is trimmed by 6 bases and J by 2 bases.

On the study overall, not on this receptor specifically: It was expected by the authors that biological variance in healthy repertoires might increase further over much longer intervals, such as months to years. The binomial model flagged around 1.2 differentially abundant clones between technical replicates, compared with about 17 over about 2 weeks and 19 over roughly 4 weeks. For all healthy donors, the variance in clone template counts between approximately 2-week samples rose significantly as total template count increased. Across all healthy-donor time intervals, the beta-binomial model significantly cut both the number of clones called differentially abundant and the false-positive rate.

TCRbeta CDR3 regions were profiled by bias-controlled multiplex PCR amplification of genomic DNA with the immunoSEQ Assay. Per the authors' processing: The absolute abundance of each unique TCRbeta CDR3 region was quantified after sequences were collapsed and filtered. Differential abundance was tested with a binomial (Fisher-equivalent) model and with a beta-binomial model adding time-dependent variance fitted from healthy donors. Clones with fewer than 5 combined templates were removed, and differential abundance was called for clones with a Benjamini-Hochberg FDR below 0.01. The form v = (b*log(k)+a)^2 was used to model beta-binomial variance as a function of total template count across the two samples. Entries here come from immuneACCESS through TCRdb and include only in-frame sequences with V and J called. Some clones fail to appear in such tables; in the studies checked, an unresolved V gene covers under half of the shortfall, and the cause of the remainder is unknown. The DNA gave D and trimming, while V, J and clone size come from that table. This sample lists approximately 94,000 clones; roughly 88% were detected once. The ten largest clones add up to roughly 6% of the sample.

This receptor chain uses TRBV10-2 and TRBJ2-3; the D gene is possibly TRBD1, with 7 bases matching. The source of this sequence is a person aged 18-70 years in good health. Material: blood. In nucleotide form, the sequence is TGCGCCAGCAGCTCCGACAGGGAGGCCACAGATACGCAGTATTTT. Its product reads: CASSSDREATDTQYF.